The present T cell receptor beta chain was sequenced within a study of T cell responses to AZD1222 COVID-19 vaccine. A word on this clone: Its antigen is still unknown.

Samples with a second dose at about 4 or about 12 weeks were pooled together. Profiling relied on immunoSEQ multiplex PCR, and the TCRdb table lists in-frame clones only, not all of them. This sample yields some 170,000 clones, of which roughly 92% are seen a single time; under 6% belongs to the top ten. Study observations and caveats: Unmutated variant regions are reportedly the target of nearly half of TCRs that are spike-specific. Only a handful of AZD1222 recipients, six or seven in all, had baseline seropositivity. Compared with day 0, the breadth and depth of the Spike-specific TCR repertoire rose significantly after two doses of AZD1222.

CDR1 and CDR2 from the germline V gene are KGHDR and SFDVKD. V gave up 2 bases and J gave up 7 bases; unmatched junction bases: 15. The CDR3 sequence is 17 residues long. The chain uses TRBV24-1 and TRBJ2-7; TRBD1 matches 8 bases. The specimen was peripheral blood, collected 28 days after the second AZD1222 dose. The clonotype was recovered from an adult who received the AZD1222 COVID-19 vaccine. The CDR3 DNA reads TGTGCCACCAGTGATTGGGACAGGAATTATACGGAGCTTGAGCAGTACTTC. It translates to CATSDWDRNYTELEQYF.